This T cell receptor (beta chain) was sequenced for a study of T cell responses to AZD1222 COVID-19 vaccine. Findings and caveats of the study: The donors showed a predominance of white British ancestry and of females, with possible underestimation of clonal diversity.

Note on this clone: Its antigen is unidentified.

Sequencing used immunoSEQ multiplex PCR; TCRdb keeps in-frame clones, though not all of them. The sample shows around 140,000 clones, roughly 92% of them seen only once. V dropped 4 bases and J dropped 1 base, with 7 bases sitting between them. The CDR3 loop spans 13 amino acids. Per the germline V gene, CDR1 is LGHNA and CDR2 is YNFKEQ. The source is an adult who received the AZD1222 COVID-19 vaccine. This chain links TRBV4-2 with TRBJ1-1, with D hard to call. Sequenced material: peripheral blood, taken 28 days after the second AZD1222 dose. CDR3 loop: CASSRTANTEAFF. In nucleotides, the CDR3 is TGTGCCAGCAGCCGAACCGCGAACACTGAAGCTTTCTTT.